What follows is one T cell receptor (beta chain) and its context. Antigen: not known. The data were obtained in a study of identical twins. Regarding the study as a whole: Low generation probability was overrepresented in out-of-frame alpha sequences shared by twins. Monozygotic twins shared more out-of-frame TCR alpha than recombination models predicted. Excess sharing by twins proved weaker in beta out-of-frame sequences.

A universal primer site arose from template switching, and cDNA bore unique molecular identifiers. TCRdb redid the calling of the 5' RACE reads with MiXCR, one entry per CDR3 protein. The repertoire has 400,000 to 500,000 distinct CDR3 sequences, 15% to 20% of them found once; the top ten carry around 12%. Germline CDR1 reads WNHNN; CDR2 reads SYGVQD (reference sequence). V trimming: 9 bases; J trimming: 4 bases; junction bases outside the gene matches: 11. The CDR3 length is 15 residues. The clonotype comes from a man in his fifties in good health. The chain combines TRBV10-1 with TRBJ2-1, with TRBD2 matching 8 bases. Input material: naive T cells sorted from blood. The CDR3 spells CASSRGPGGYNEQFF. In nucleotides, the CDR3 is TGCGCCAGTAGCCGCGGCCCGGGGGGGTACAATGAGCAGTTCTTC.